Listed below are T cell receptor beta chains from one sample, sequenced in a study of T-cell reconstitution after alpha-beta-depleted transplantation in children. TCRdb independently ran MiXCR on the PCR reads; one entry per CDR3 protein. The repertoire consists of some 220,000 distinct CDR3 sequences, with 8.5% to 10% occurring once and the leading ten covering about 6.2%. Source: PBMCs from the stem cell graft donor, taken from the stem cell graft. Receptor source: a human donor who donated a stem cell graft to a child with acute lymphoblastic leukemia. Each CDR3 is given with its conserved first and last residue. A D gene is named only where the DNA matches it firmly. Part of the rows lack a size; the others show once, few, many or a class for expanded clones.

v_call,d_call,j_call,clone_size,cdr3_aa,cdr3_nt
TRBV6-4,TRBD1,TRBJ2-3,once,CASCLTLTGDRAADTQYF,TGTGCCAGCTGTTTAACTCTAACCGGGGACAGGGCGGCAGATACGCAGTATTTT
TRBV20-1,-,TRBJ1-5,few,CSAAGSNQPQHF,TGCAGTGCAGCGGGGAGCAATCAGCCCCAGCATTTT
TRBV18,-,TRBJ2-1,-,CASSPPVTDPEQFF,TGTGCCAGCTCACCACCTGTTACGGATCCGGAGCAGTTCTTC
TRBV24-1,-,TRBJ2-2,many,CATSETAGPTGELFF,TGTGCCACCAGTGAGACGGCAGGCCCCACCGGGGAGCTGTTTTTT
TRBV7-2,-,TRBJ1-4,many,CASSTGVPATNEKLFF,TGTGCCAGCAGCACCGGGGTCCCCGCAACTAATGAAAAACTGTTTTTT
TRBV4-2,-,TRBJ2-1,many,CASSQEQKAVNNEQFF,TGTGCCAGCAGCCAAGAACAGAAGGCGGTGAACAATGAGCAGTTCTTC
TRBV7-6,TRBD1,TRBJ1-1,-,CASSFRLLGQANTEAFF,TGTGCCAGCAGCTTCCGGCTGTTAGGACAGGCGAACACTGAAGCTTTCTTT
TRBV29-1,TRBD2,TRBJ2-3,-,CSVAGAGGVDTQYF,TGCAGCGTTGCGGGAGCGGGGGGCGTAGATACGCAGTATTTT
TRBV12-3/TRBV12-4,-,TRBJ2-1,few,CASTVGGLYNEQFF,TGTGCCAGCACTGTGGGGGGGCTTTACAATGAGCAGTTCTTC
TRBV7-2,-,TRBJ1-5,many,CASSPGGRGYSNQPQHF,TGTGCCAGCAGCCCCGGGGGCAGGGGATATAGCAATCAGCCCCAGCATTTT
TRBV11-2,TRBD1,TRBJ1-6,few,CASSLDRYRGQGEPSESLHF,TGTGCCAGCAGCTTAGATCGGTATCGGGGACAGGGGGAGCCGTCGGAGTCCCTCCACTTT
TRBV5-5,-,TRBJ1-4,-,CASSALTGNEKLFF,TGTGCCAGCAGCGCGTTGACAGGAAATGAAAAACTGTTTTTT
TRBV7-8,-,TRBJ2-5,few,CASSQRAASKQETQYF,TGTGCCAGCAGCCAAAGGGCAGCTAGTAAGCAAGAGACCCAGTACTTC
TRBV20-1,-,TRBJ2-2,many,CSARDNQLFF,TGCAGTGCTAGGGACAATCAGCTGTTTTTT
TRBV20-1,TRBD1,TRBJ2-6,-,CSASSRTGAGANVLTF,TGCAGTGCGTCCTCTCGGACAGGGGCTGGGGCCAACGTCCTGACTTTC
TRBV12-3/TRBV12-4,-,TRBJ2-3,many,CASSLDGQGPDTQYF,TGTGCCAGCAGTTTAGATGGGCAGGGACCAGATACGCAGTATTTT
TRBV5-6,-,TRBJ1-6,few,CASSLREGQPDNSPLHF,TGTGCCAGCAGCTTGAGAGAAGGACAGCCAGATAATTCACCCCTCCACTTT
TRBV10-3,-,TRBJ2-3,many,CAISLTSTTSTDTQYF,TGTGCCATCAGCTTGACTTCGACGACTAGCACAGATACGCAGTATTTT
TRBV12-3/TRBV12-4,TRBD1,TRBJ2-5,many,CASSRDRTGEETQYF,TGTGCCAGCAGCCGAGACCGGACAGGGGAAGAGACCCAGTACTTC
TRBV12-3/TRBV12-4,-,TRBJ2-2,many,CASRAGRARNTGELFF,TGTGCCAGCAGAGCCGGTCGAGCCCGAAACACCGGGGAGCTGTTTTTT
TRBV29-1,TRBD1,TRBJ2-7,-,CSATNRGRREQYF,TGCAGCGCCACAAACAGGGGACGACGCGAGCAGTACTTC
TRBV29-1,TRBD1,TRBJ1-1,-,CSVMTGRGKALFLDTEAFF,TGCAGCGTTATGACAGGGCGCGGAAAGGCCCTCTTTTTGGACACTGAAGCTTTCTTT
TRBV7-2,-,TRBJ1-1,-,CASSPRSTEAFF,TGTGCCAGCAGCCCCCGGAGCACTGAAGCTTTCTTT
TRBV20-1,-,TRBJ1-1,-,CSPGGTEAFF,TGCAGTCCCGGGGGAACTGAAGCTTTCTTT
TRBV15,-,TRBJ1-1,few,CATAGPRNTEAFF,TGTGCCACCGCTGGGCCCAGGAACACTGAAGCTTTCTTT
TRBV27,-,TRBJ1-5,many,CASSSPGWQSNQPQHF,TGTGCCAGCTCCTCCCCTGGTTGGCAAAGCAATCAGCCCCAGCATTTT
TRBV27,-,TRBJ2-3,many,CASREGRRPMDTQYF,TGTGCCAGCAGAGAGGGGCGACGGCCCATGGATACGCAGTATTTT
TRBV14,-,TRBJ2-7,-,CASSQVHLYDSEQYF,TGTGCCAGCAGCCAAGTACACCTGTATGATTCCGAGCAGTACTTC
TRBV3-1,-,TRBJ2-6,-,CASSQMGAGANVLTF,TGTGCCAGCAGCCAGATGGGGGCTGGGGCCAACGTCCTGACTTTC
TRBV12-3/TRBV12-4,-,TRBJ2-2,-,CATGAPLRDSGELFF,TGTGCCACCGGGGCCCCCTTACGGGACTCGGGGGAGCTGTTTTTT
TRBV24-1,TRBD1,TRBJ2-1,many,CATSEGQDYNEQFF,TGTGCCACCAGTGAGGGACAGGACTACAATGAGCAGTTCTTC
TRBV10-1,-,TRBJ2-5,-,CARLRDYNILETQYF,TGCGCCAGACTCCGGGATTATAACATACTAGAGACCCAGTACTTC
TRBV29-1,TRBD1,TRBJ1-2,many,CSVHRGLANYGYTF,TGCAGCGTGCACAGGGGCTTAGCTAACTATGGCTACACCTTC
TRBV15,-,TRBJ1-5,-,CATSTVRGVREQPQHF,TGTGCCACCAGCACGGTCCGTGGGGTGAGGGAACAGCCCCAGCATTTT
TRBV7-9,-,TRBJ2-5,-,CASSFAGFWETQYF,TGTGCCAGCAGCTTCGCGGGGTTCTGGGAGACCCAGTACTTC
TRBV2,-,TRBJ1-2,many,CARGSANYGYTF,TGTGCCAGGGGGTCTGCCAACTATGGCTACACCTTC
TRBV6-1,-,TRBJ1-1,many,CASSQSSGQLNTEAFF,TGTGCCAGCAGTCAATCATCCGGACAGTTGAACACTGAAGCTTTCTTT
TRBV7-6,-,TRBJ1-4,few,CASSLTGQANEKLFF,TGTGCCAGCAGCTTAACGGGTCAAGCTAATGAAAAACTGTTTTTT
TRBV5-8,-,TRBJ2-7,-,CASSSSGTKRETYEQYF,TGTGCCAGCAGCTCATCCGGGACGAAAAGGGAGACCTACGAGCAGTACTTC
TRBV7-2,-,TRBJ1-5,-,CASSSSSFSNQPQHF,TGTGCCAGCAGCTCATCGAGTTTTAGCAATCAGCCCCAGCATTTT